This is a list of T cell receptor beta chains from one sample in a study of T cells in tuberculosis. Sequencing was performed with immunoSEQ multiplex PCR; in TCRdb, only in-frame clones are kept and a portion is missing. The data contain about 58,000 clones, approximately 86% of them seen just once; the ten biggest clones take up 20% to 25%. Source material: CD1b-GMM tetramer-negative cells sorted from PBMCs. The receptors were gathered from an adult woman with latent tuberculosis. The CDR3 runs from the conserved cysteine through the conserved F or W. A D gene is named only where the DNA matches it firmly. Rows may omit the clone size; those that give it use once, few, many or a size class.

TRBJ2-1 | NA | 15 | NA | TRBV7-2 | CASSLLSGSYNEQFF | TGTGCCAGCAGCTTACTAAGCGGTTCCTACAATGAGCAGTTCTTC
TRBJ2-1 | NA | 12 | NA | TRBV29-1 | CSVQSGLIEQFF | TGCAGCGTTCAGTCGGGTCTCATAGAGCAGTTCTTC
TRBJ1-2 | NA | 18 | once | TRBV5-5 | CASSLVASPGYMNYGYTF | TGTGCCAGCAGCTTGGTTGCCTCCCCGGGATACATGAACTATGGCTACACCTTC
TRBJ2-7 | NA | 14 | few | TRBV4-3 | CASSQGHGLYEQYF | TGCGCCAGCAGCCAAGGACACGGACTCTACGAGCAGTACTTC
TRBJ2-3 | TRBD2 | 17 | NA | TRBV7-2 | CASSLALGGSSTDTQYF | TGTGCCAGCAGCTTAGCGCTGGGCGGGAGCAGCACAGATACGCAGTATTTT
TRBJ2-1 | NA | 13 | NA | TRBV19 | CASSIDLSNEQFF | TGTGCCAGTAGTATAGATTTATCGAATGAGCAGTTCTTC
TRBJ1-1 | NA | 15 | NA | TRBV28 | CASSPSGTGDAEAFF | TGTGCCAGCAGTCCGTCCGGGACGGGGGACGCTGAAGCTTTCTTT
TRBJ1-2 | NA | 13 | NA | TRBV27 | CASRSFRGYGYTF | TGTGCCAGCAGGTCCTTTCGGGGATATGGCTACACCTTC
TRBJ2-7 | TRBD1 | 13 | NA | TRBV14 | CASSRNRGYEQYF | TGTGCCAGCAGCCGAAACAGGGGCTACGAGCAGTACTTC
TRBJ2-1 | NA | 13 | NA | TRBV6-5 | CASSYSVDNEQFF | TGTGCCAGCAGTTACTCTGTCGACAATGAGCAGTTCTTC
TRBJ2-5 | TRBD2 | 15 | NA | TRBV6-5 | CASATAGGVGETQYF | TGTGCCAGCGCCACCGCGGGGGGGGTTGGAGAGACCCAGTACTTC
TRBJ1-2 | TRBD1 | 14 | NA | TRBV4-3 | CASSQAGGGYGYTF | TGCGCCAGCAGCCAAGCAGGGGGCGGCTATGGCTACACCTTC
TRBJ2-7 | TRBD2 | 15 | NA | TRBV4-1 | CASSPRLAGAYEQYF | TGCGCCAGCAGCCCCCGACTAGCGGGGGCCTACGAGCAGTACTTC
TRBJ2-1 | NA | 15 | NA | TRBV7-7 | CASSLGALPYNEQFF | TGTGCTAGCAGCTTGGGGGCTTTGCCCTACAATGAGCAGTTCTTC
TRBJ2-3 | NA | 15 | NA | TRBV5-6 | CASSLKYRDGGTQYF | TGTGCCAGCAGCTTGAAATACAGGGACGGAGGTACGCAGTATTTT
TRBJ2-5 | NA | 14 | NA | TRBV7-2 | CASSLTREEETQYF | TGTGCCAGCAGCTTGACCAGGGAGGAAGAGACCCAGTACTTC
TRBJ2-6 | NA | 16 | NA | TRBV30 | CAWSVTGHSGANVLTF | TGTGCCTGGAGTGTTACAGGGCACTCTGGGGCCAACGTCCTGACTTTC
TRBJ1-1 | NA | 14 | NA | TRBV7-2 | CASSLSGQNTEAFF | TGTGCCAGCAGCTTATCAGGACAGAACACTGAAGCTTTCTTT
TRBJ2-7 | NA | 15 | NA | TRBV23-1 | CASSAGEDGDYEQYF | TGCGCCAGCTCAGCAGGGGAAGACGGAGACTACGAGCAGTACTTC
TRBJ1-3 | TRBD1 | 13 | NA | TRBV11-2 | CASRGQGGNTIYF | TGTGCCAGCAGGGGACAGGGCGGAAACACCATATATTTT
TRBJ2-1 | NA | 12 | NA | TRBV11-3 | CASSPYYNEQFF | TGTGCCAGCAGCCCCTACTACAATGAGCAGTTCTTC
TRBJ1-2 | TRBD1 | 14 | NA | TRBV6-1 | CASSEARRGRGYTF | TGTGCCAGCAGTGAAGCGCGAAGGGGGCGGGGCTACACCTTC
TRBJ1-5 | NA | 16 | NA | TRBV5-6 | CASSTRRSGGNQPQHF | TGTGCCAGCAGCACCCGACGGTCCGGGGGCAATCAGCCCCAGCATTTT
TRBJ1-2 | NA | 14 | NA | TRBV5-4 | CASSLGPGKFGYTF | TGTGCCAGCAGCTTGGGTCCAGGGAAATTTGGCTACACCTTC
TRBJ2-7 | NA | 12 | NA | TRBV30 | CAWSVQVYEQYF | TGTGCCTGGAGTGTTCAAGTCTACGAGCAGTACTTC
TRBJ2-2 | NA | 14 | NA | TRBV5-1 | CATFEGGNTGELFF | TGCGCCACCTTCGAGGGCGGGAACACCGGGGAGCTGTTTTTT
TRBJ1-2 | TRBD1 | 15 | NA | TRBV14 | CASSRGQGREDGYTF | TGTGCCAGCAGCCGCGGACAGGGAAGAGAAGATGGCTACACCTTC
TRBJ1-4 | TRBD1 | 16 | NA | TRBV2 | CASSEGTGTTNEKLFF | TGTGCCAGCAGTGAAGGGACAGGGACAACTAATGAAAAACTGTTTTTT
TRBJ2-7 | TRBD2 | 17 | NA | TRBV28 | CASSLLASGTSFYEQYF | TGTGCCAGCAGTTTATTGGCTAGCGGGACCTCTTTCTACGAGCAGTACTTC
TRBJ2-5 | NA | 13 | NA | TRBV18 | CASSPAAQETQYF | TGTGCCAGCTCACCGGCGGCTCAAGAGACCCAGTACTTC
TRBJ2-1 | NA | 17 | NA | TRBV4-2 | CASSQSPLAEAYNEQFF | TGTGCCAGCAGCCAGAGTCCCTTAGCGGAAGCCTACAATGAGCAGTTCTTC
TRBJ2-3 | NA | 14 | NA | TRBV5-1 | CASSTQRGTDTQYF | TGCGCCAGCAGCACACAAAGGGGAACAGATACGCAGTATTTT
TRBJ2-5 | TRBD2 | 17 | NA | TRBV9 | CASSAGLAGAQRGTQYF | TGTGCCAGCAGCGCCGGACTAGCGGGGGCGCAAAGGGGGACCCAGTACTTC
TRBJ2-5 | NA | 13 | NA | TRBV7-3 | CASSPDRIGTQYF | TGTGCCAGCAGCCCCGACAGGATCGGGACCCAGTACTTC
TRBJ2-5 | TRBD1 | 16 | NA | TRBV28 | CASSKRQGAVGETQYF | TGTGCCAGCAGTAAACGACAGGGGGCAGTTGGAGAGACCCAGTACTTC
TRBJ1-2 | TRBD1 | 15 | NA | TRBV19 | CASRRQGPGDGGYTF | TGTGCCAGTAGAAGACAGGGCCCCGGAGACGGTGGCTACACCTTC
TRBJ1-6 | TRBD1 | 16 | NA | TRBV7-3 | CASSFEPANRGSPLHF | TGTGCCAGCAGCTTCGAACCGGCTAACAGGGGATCACCCCTCCACTTT
TRBJ2-1 | NA | 15 | once | TRBV6-5 | CASRTGLPLGNEQFF | TGTGCCAGCAGGACGGGACTCCCATTGGGGAATGAGCAGTTCTTC
TRBJ1-1 | TRBD1 | 15 | NA | TRBV5-1 | CASSLDRGAGTEAFF | TGCGCCAGCAGCTTGGACAGGGGGGCGGGCACTGAAGCTTTCTTT
TRBJ2-7 | NA | 15 | NA | TRBV2 | CASSEFGLSRNEQYF | TGTGCCAGCAGTGAGTTTGGGCTCAGTAGGAACGAGCAGTACTTC
TRBJ2-3 | TRBD1 | 13 | few | TRBV4-2 | CASSQDRPDTQYF | TGTGCCAGCAGCCAGGACAGGCCGGATACGCAGTATTTT
TRBJ2-1 | NA | 14 | NA | TRBV4-3 | CASSQAQRRVEQFF | TGCGCCAGCAGCCAAGCCCAACGACGGGTTGAGCAGTTCTTC
TRBJ2-1 | TRBD2 | 15 | NA | TRBV5-1 | CASSTRLAGSDEQFF | TGCGCCAGCAGCACGAGACTAGCGGGGTCGGATGAGCAGTTCTTC
TRBJ1-6 | NA | 15 | NA | TRBV7-2 | CASSLGGRLHSPLHF | TGTGCCAGCAGCCTCGGGGGACGGCTTCATTCACCCCTCCACTTT
TRBJ2-7 | TRBD2 | 12 | NA | TRBV11-2 | CASNGGSYEQYF | TGTGCCAGCAACGGGGGGTCCTACGAGCAGTACTTC
TRBJ2-5 | NA | 14 | NA | TRBV19 | CASSIVPEQETQYF | TGTGCCAGTAGTATAGTGCCGGAGCAAGAGACCCAGTACTTC
TRBJ2-5 | NA | 15 | NA | TRBV6-6 | CASSFRLVLGGTQYF | TGTGCCAGCAGTTTCCGGCTAGTGCTCGGGGGGACCCAGTACTTC
TRBJ1-1 | NA | 15 | NA | TRBV19 | CASSRPGRFFAEAFF | TGTGCCAGTAGTAGACCGGGAAGATTTTTCGCTGAAGCTTTCTTT
TRBJ2-2 | TRBD1 | 15 | NA | TRBV7-2 | CASSSGQGNTGELFF | TGTGCCAGCAGCTCAGGACAGGGGAACACCGGGGAGCTGTTTTTT
TRBJ1-2 | NA | 14 | NA | TRBV15 | CATSRDGAGYGYTF | TGTGCCACCAGCAGAGATGGGGCAGGTTATGGCTACACCTTC
TRBJ1-5 | NA | 13 | few | TRBV7-2 | CASSESSNQPQHF | TGTGCCAGCAGCGAGAGTAGCAATCAGCCCCAGCATTTT
TRBJ1-2 | NA | 13 | NA | TRBV27 | CASGPRRNYGYTF | TGTGCCAGCGGCCCTAGGAGGAACTATGGCTACACCTTC
TRBJ1-2 | TRBD1 | 14 | NA | TRBV7-2 | CASSLTRGTYGYTF | TGTGCCAGCAGCTTAACCAGGGGGACGTATGGCTACACCTTC
TRBJ1-5 | TRBD1 | 15 | NA | TRBV27 | CASSRGTASNQPQHF | TGTGCCAGCAGTAGGGGGACAGCTAGCAATCAGCCCCAGCATTTT
TRBJ1-1 | TRBD1 | 14 | once | TRBV19 | CASSTQGAIQRAFF | TGTGCCAGTAGTACGCAGGGGGCGATTCAACGGGCTTTCTTT